This TCR beta chain was sequenced in a study of shared clonotypes between healthy human individuals. Overall study results and limits: The study generally estimated greater richness for naive than memory subsets.

As concerns this clone: Its antigen is currently unknown.

Per the study methods: There were no quality scores in the junction-only immunoSEQ sequences, so filtering differed. Method: immunoSEQ multiplex PCR; TCRdb's copy keeps in-frame clones and lacks some. V and J calls and clone size are given by that table; D and trimming were obtained from the DNA. The sample lists roughly 2.1 million clones; just over 90% were seen once. CD8 cells regarded as naive lacked CD45RO, were positively chosen for CCR7, and omitted terminally differentiated effector memory CD45RA+ cells. Donation came from healthy HIV-negative adults that had no recent acute infections or vaccinations. The clonotype originates from a young man in good health. Some clones in this sample may be carry-over from other donors' samples. The sequenced sample consisted of naive CD8+ T cells from PBMCs.

The CDR3 spells CASSIWDKGGHEQYF. CDR3 nucleotides: TGTGCCAGTAGTATATGGGATAAAGGGGGCCACGAGCAGTACTTC. The chain has TRBV19 and TRBJ2-7; TRBD1 matches at 7 bases. V lost 2 bases, J lost 5 bases, and 9 bases stayed unmatched. Germline V gives CDR1 LNHDA, CDR2 SQIVND (reference sequence). This CDR3 is 15 amino acids long.